This T cell receptor (beta chain) was documented in a study of blood T cell repertoires in COVID-19. For the study at large: COVID-19 samples, acute and convalescent, were from the United States, Italy and Spain. T cells, B-cell-depleted T cells, or PBMCs provided the cDNA or gDNA that served as material.

Original processing notes: Cell counts per sample came from amplifying reference gene primers. The protocol was immunoSEQ multiplex PCR, while the TCRdb copy is restricted to in-frame clones and leaves out a portion. For V, J and clone size, that table is used; D and trimming come from the DNA. The sample has 100,000 to 150,000 clones, 69% seen once; the top ten hold 2.2%. The CDR3 covers 16 residues. Trimming removed 5 bases from V and 2 bases from J; junction bases left unmatched: 7. Per the germline V gene, CDR1 is MNHEY and CDR2 is SMNVEV (reference sequence). This clone was picked up a small number of times.

The source is an older woman with acute or convalescent COVID-19. The chain is built from TRBV27 and TRBJ1-5; 9 nucleotides line up with TRBD1. Source material: peripheral blood. The CDR3 here is CASSPHRGQGNQPQHF. The CDR3, as DNA: TGTGCCAGCAGTCCCCACAGGGGGCAAGGCAATCAGCCCCAGCATTTT.